A selection of T cell receptor beta chains follows, all from one sample in a study of molecular identifiers for immune sequencing clone quantification. TCRdb ran MiXCR on the PCR reads and lists one entry per CDR3 protein. The table includes over 550,000 distinct CDR3 sequences, 25% detected once. The sequenced material came from naive CD8+ T cells from blood, with Jurkat cell RNA spiked in. These receptor sequences come from a human donor in good health. Some libraries in this study had Jurkat cell RNA spiked in. CDR3s include the opening cysteine and the closing phenylalanine or tryptophan. The size field is filled for only some rows; it gives once, few, many or a size class.

cdr3_length j_call clone_size v_call cdr3_aa
15 TRBJ2-6 once TRBV19 CASSVSGYGANALTF
14 TRBJ2-7 NA TRBV2 CASSIRTASYEQYF
15 TRBJ2-3 many TRBV30 CAWSPGSGPTDTQYF
16 TRBJ2-1 NA TRBV11-1 CASSLTTSGTYNEQFF
16 TRBJ1-2 few TRBV6-2/TRBV6-3 CASSYTVGGDDYGYTF
12 TRBJ2-7 many TRBV3-1 CASSLPGHEQYF
16 TRBJ2-7 NA TRBV4-1 CAGSQYSGSNSREQYF
16 TRBJ2-7 NA TRBV7-9 CASSETSGGFSYEQYF
12 TRBJ1-1 many TRBV6-2/TRBV6-3 CASSKPGTEAFF
13 TRBJ2-7 once TRBV20-1 CSATPPRSSEQYF
16 TRBJ2-7 few TRBV27 CASSRSPELPSYEQYF
13 TRBJ2-5 many TRBV6-2/TRBV6-3 CASRETGAETQYF
12 TRBJ2-7 many TRBV27 CASSAAGYEQYF
13 TRBJ1-2 few TRBV20-1 CSARETGVYGYTF
13 TRBJ2-5 NA TRBV12-3/TRBV12-4 CASRALVQETQYF
15 TRBJ2-3 few TRBV30 CAWNGGGASTDTQYF
18 TRBJ2-7 NA TRBV3-1 CASSPSDTQGRLAYEQYF
14 TRBJ2-2 many TRBV6-5 CASRPAVNTGELFF
14 TRBJ2-5 few TRBV11-2 CASSPNLAGETQYF
17 TRBJ2-3 many TRBV2 CASSERETSGPTDTQYF
13 TRBJ2-2 NA TRBV4-3 CASSQAGVGELFF
17 TRBJ1-3 few TRBV5-4 CASSSRSGHYSGNTIYF
16 TRBJ2-3 many TRBV7-6 CASSLASGQGADTQYF
17 TRBJ2-7 many TRBV6-5 CASSYGPRAQGLHEQYF
14 TRBJ2-5 many TRBV6-2/TRBV6-3 CASRLGDIQETQYF
13 TRBJ2-1 many TRBV7-2 CASSFPEGDEQFF
13 TRBJ2-4 few TRBV4-1 CASSQVPGYIQYF
11 TRBJ2-7 many TRBV6-6 CASSSVLEQYF
14 TRBJ1-6 NA TRBV4-3 CASSPGPGNSPLHF
15 TRBJ2-7 many TRBV4-1 CASSQDQQGGYEQYF
12 TRBJ2-3 few TRBV30 CAWSEGGDTQYF
17 TRBJ2-3 many TRBV19 CASSIGLAGLRTDTQYF
13 TRBJ2-1 few TRBV13 CASRGSGMEEQFF
15 TRBJ1-5 many TRBV12-3/TRBV12-4 CASSALSGQNQPQHF
16 TRBJ2-3 NA TRBV20-1 CSVRDYRRQYTDTQYF
15 TRBJ2-2 few TRBV20-1 CSARVPKVDPGKLFF
15 TRBJ2-7 many TRBV20-1 CSARDDGGADYEQYF
16 TRBJ1-5 many TRBV7-9 CASSLVAGGSNQPQHF
13 TRBJ1-2 few TRBV6-1 CASSDVGRGDYTF
14 TRBJ1-1 NA TRBV6-1 CASSDWGVNTEAFF
15 TRBJ2-1 many TRBV7-9 CASSPPGQGYNEQFF
16 TRBJ2-6 many TRBV19 CASSMPVGSGANVLTF